This is a list of T cell receptor beta chains from one sample in a study of vaccination effects on CD4 cells after COVID-19. These receptors have no identified antigens. Clones were sequenced by immunoSEQ multiplex PCR, and TCRdb holds only the in-frame ones, with some missing. The repertoire has roughly 60,000 clones, 72% of them found once; the top ten carry approximately 22%. The source was CD4+ T cells from PBMCs cultured without peptide, collected before COVID-19 vaccination. The receptors stem from a human donor who had a prior SARS-CoV-2 infection. CDR3s include the opening cysteine and the closing phenylalanine or tryptophan. D genes are given only for firm matches.

TRBD1	TRBV27	TRBJ1-1	CASSSRQGNTEAFF
-	TRBV24-1	TRBJ2-3	CATSVGVQGGAKFSDTQYF
-	TRBV7-8	TRBJ1-1	CASSPRTTEGEAFF
TRBD1	TRBV5-8	TRBJ2-3	CASTSRDRGWTDTQYF
-	TRBV12-3/TRBV12-4	TRBJ1-1	CASSLYGGTEAFF
TRBD2	TRBV25-1	TRBJ2-1	CAPIAGRSSYNEQFF
-	TRBV20-1	TRBJ2-3	CSASPSMVTQYF
TRBD1	TRBV13	TRBJ2-5	CASSGRDRGQTQYF
TRBD1	TRBV24-1	TRBJ2-3	CATSDPRDRGGAFTDTQYF
TRBD2	TRBV3-1/TRBV3-2	TRBJ2-1	CASSQDLLVGRAGDNEQFF
TRBD1	TRBV3-1/TRBV3-2	TRBJ1-1	CASSQNTGEGNTEAFF
TRBD1	TRBV7-6	TRBJ2-1	CASSFGTGDYNEQFF
-	TRBV11-3	TRBJ1-1	CASSFRGTEAFF
-	TRBV27	TRBJ1-1	CASSSHRGSTEAFF
TRBD1	TRBV10-3	TRBJ2-7	CAISEFRTGGYEQYF
TRBD1	TRBV6-5	TRBJ1-6	CASSYAGQGGSPLHF
-	TRBV5-4	TRBJ2-5	CASSFSSLSGGETQYF
TRBD2	TRBV18	TRBJ2-7	CASSPTAGGPGNEQYF
-	TRBV5-5	TRBJ1-2	CASSLLNYGTNYGYTF
-	TRBV6-5	TRBJ2-3	CASSYTLPSTDTQYF
TRBD1	TRBV3-1/TRBV3-2	TRBJ2-7	CASSSRDRDYEQYF
-	TRBV10-3	TRBJ2-7	CAIRPTGGSYEQYF
-	TRBV11-2	TRBJ2-5	CASSLVPETQYF
-	TRBV6-2/TRBV6-3	TRBJ2-1	CASSRNEQFF
TRBD1	TRBV19	TRBJ1-2	CASGGQGQRSNYGYTF
-	TRBV6-2/TRBV6-3	TRBJ2-2	CASSIEGGGELFF
TRBD2	TRBV7-8	TRBJ2-3	CASSFVGLAGEDTQYF
-	TRBV7-2	TRBJ2-3	CASSRVGVATDTQYF
-	TRBV5-4	TRBJ2-7	CASSFGATSSYEQYF
-	TRBV5-4	TRBJ1-1	CASSRTGWTVNTEAFF
-	TRBV6-5	TRBJ1-5	CASSYSNYNQPQHF
-	TRBV11-1	TRBJ2-1	CASSLVVGNEQFF
-	TRBV4-2	TRBJ2-5	CASSQGLLALQTQYF
-	TRBV19	TRBJ2-7	CASSRGSERGWYEQYF
-	TRBV1	TRBJ2-1	CTSSSGRLAEPYNEQFF
TRBD1	TRBV30	TRBJ2-5	CAWSATDRVKETQYF
-	TRBV5-1	TRBJ1-4	CASNRVGPSEGEKLFF
-	TRBV7-3	TRBJ1-6	CASSLGQNNSPLHF
-	TRBV7-8	TRBJ2-2	CASSLVAGSYGGELFF
TRBD2	TRBV11-3	TRBJ2-1	CASSLAGGGSNYEQFF
-	TRBV4-2	TRBJ2-7	CASSPTRLRSYEQYF
TRBD2	TRBV15	TRBJ2-1	CATSRERGGLALLGWNEQFF
TRBD2	TRBV9	TRBJ2-5	CASSTRWGGGAETQYF
-	TRBV5-4	TRBJ2-7	CASSPETSSYEQYF
TRBD2	TRBV4-3	TRBJ2-5	CASSQRLAGGQETQYF
-	TRBV7-3	TRBJ2-3	CASSLTTVHTDTQYF
TRBD1	TRBV7-8	TRBJ1-1	CASSPRDRGNTEAFF
-	TRBV18	TRBJ1-1	CASSPPGGLGTEAFF
TRBD2	TRBV7-2	TRBJ2-1	CASSLAASGREQFF
-	TRBV4-2	TRBJ2-7	CASSQGASEPYEQYF